This entry lists 21 T cell receptor beta chains sequenced from one sample in a study of neurological immune-mediated disorders. TCRdb re-called the 5' RACE reads with MiXCR, one entry per CDR3 protein. The sample holds more than 30,000 distinct CDR3 sequences, approximately 13% seen once. The time point is: longitudinal time-point 2. Sequences were obtained from PBMCs. The receptors were sampled from a middle-aged woman in good health.

This clonotype was recorded many times. The chain joins TRBV24-1 to TRBJ2-2, with 8 bases that match TRBD1. With 5 bases clipped from V and 2 bases from J, the junction kept 9 bases outside the gene matches. The CDR3 totals 17 residues. CDR1 is KGHDR, CDR2 SFDVKD, per germline. As DNA, the CDR3 is TGTGCCACCAGTGCCCCCGGGACAGGAGCAAACACCGGGGAGCTGTTTTTT. It is translated as CATSAPGTGANTGELFF.

This clonotype was detected ten times or more. The rearrangement links TRBV6-6 to TRBJ1-1; unclear D gene. Germline-derived CDR1 and CDR2 are MNHNY and SVGAGI (reference sequence). Trimming pared 6 bases from V and 6 bases from J, leaving 17 bases between. The CDR3 runs 14 residues. In DNA form, the CDR3 reads TGTGCCAGCAGATTAGACACTCTGCAATCTGAAGCTTTCTTT. Its protein is CASRLDTLQSEAFF.

This clonotype was counted at least ten times. The chain combines TRBV7-8 with TRBJ1-2, with unresolved D. The CDR3 runs 17 residues. CDR1 is SGHVS, CDR2 FQNEAQ, per germline. V lost 1 base, J lost 0 bases, and 15 bases lay in between. As DNA, the CDR3 is TGTGCCAGCAGCTTAGAACGAACCGGCGGTTCTAACTATGGCTACACCTTC. Protein product: CASSLERTGGSNYGYTF.

Comment on this clonotype: The junction and the germline gene differ at one end; a read error may be behind it. This chain links TRBV6-5 with TRBJ2-1; the match to TRBD1 covers 8 bases. This CDR3 contains 13 residues. CDR1 is MNHEY, CDR2 SVGAGI, per germline. This CDR3 reads CASSHQGAGDEQF. As DNA, the CDR3 is TGTGCCAGCAGTCATCAGGGGGCCGGGGATGAGCAGTTC.

In its sample, this clonotype ranks as medium-sized. The V gene is TRBV6-5, the J gene TRBJ1-1; 9 positions agree with TRBD1. Losses at the gene ends were 11 bases for V and 3 bases for J; bases not matched to a gene: 13. CDR1 MNHEY and CDR2 SVGAGI come from the germline V gene. The CDR3 totals 15 residues. CDR3 sequence reads: CAVYGNRGLDTEAFF. CDR3 DNA: TGTGCCGTCTATGGGAACAGGGGGCTGGACACTGAAGCTTTCTTT.

At least ten counts were recorded for this clonotype. The genes are TRBV15 and TRBJ2-7; 9 bases map to TRBD1. There are 15 residues in the CDR3. V dropped 0 bases and J dropped 2; count of bases not matched to a gene: 2. Germline CDR1 is LNHNV and CDR2 is YYDKDF (reference sequence). CDR3 sequence reads: CATSRDTGGTYEQYF. CDR3 coding DNA: TGTGCCACCAGCAGAGATACAGGGGGCACCTACGAGCAGTACTTC. Combining the CDR3 with reference TRBV15 and TRBJ2-7 gives the whole variable domain DAMVIQNPRYQVTQFGKPVTLSCSQTLNHNVMYWYQQKSSQAPKLLFHYYDKDFNNEADTPDNFQSRRPNTSFCFLDIRSPGLGDTAMYLCATSRDTGGTYEQYFGPGTRLTVT.

Many counts were recorded for this clonotype. CDR3 nucleotide sequence: TGTGCCAGCAGTGATGAGACCCAGTACTTC. Protein: CASSDETQYF. V usage is TRBV2 and J usage is TRBJ2-5; D not resolved. The CDR3 sequence is 10 residues long. V lost 3 bases, J lost 5 bases, and 1 base lay in between. Germline CDR1 is SNHLY and CDR2 is FYNNEI.

This clonotype was detected many times. The chain is built from TRBV12-3 or TRBV12-4 and TRBJ2-1; D is unclear. The CDR3 has 15 residues. V lost 1 base, J lost 8 bases, and 15 bases lay in between. CDR3 sequence: CASSLGAFYEYEQFF. CDR3 in DNA: TGTGCCAGCAGTTTAGGAGCGTTCTACGAGTATGAGCAGTTCTTC.

This clonotype appeared many times. The V gene is TRBV6-2 or TRBV6-3, the J gene TRBJ2-5, with D tentatively TRBD2 (6 bases). CDR1 and CDR2 (germline): MNHEY, SVGEGT. This CDR3 is 12 amino acids long. Trimming removed 8 bases from V and 5 bases from J, with 12 bases in between. CDR3 amino acids: CASEGRSETQYF. In nucleotides, the CDR3 is TGTGCCAGCGAGGGGAGGTCGGAGACCCAGTACTTC.

This clonotype occurred many times. The V and J genes are TRBV12-3 or TRBV12-4 and TRBJ1-4, with 10 nucleotides matching TRBD1. The V segment lost 6 bases and the J segment 6 bases; nucleotides outside the gene matches: 7. The CDR3 is 15 amino acids. The CDR3 here is CASRTSGTGDEKLFF. CDR3 nucleotide sequence: TGTGCCAGCAGAACGTCCGGGACAGGGGATGAAAAACTGTTTTTT.

The V call is TRBV20-1, the J call TRBJ1-5; D perhaps matches TRBD1 (6 bases). CDR1 and CDR2 from the germline V gene are DFQATT and SNEGSKA (reference sequence). V lost 5 bases and J lost 3, with 8 bases in between. The CDR3 has 12 residues. The CDR3 spells CSAQGSNQPQHF. The CDR3 region has the DNA TGCAGTGCTCAGGGGTCCAATCAGCCCCAGCATTTT.

This clonotype was seen repeatedly, ten times or more. The rearrangement joins TRBV20-1 to TRBJ2-5; TRBD2 matches 10 bases. The junction had 5 bases not matched to a gene; V was cut back by 5 bases and J by 2 bases. CDR3 length: 14 amino acids. Germline V gene lookup returns CDR1 DFQATT and CDR2 SNEGSKA (reference sequence). CDR3 amino acids: CSAPTSGWQETQYF. The CDR3 DNA follows: TGCAGTGCTCCGACTAGCGGGTGGCAAGAGACCCAGTACTTC.

This clonotype was counted ten times or more. The chain has TRBV4-3 and TRBJ2-2, with D perhaps matching TRBD1 or TRBD2 (5 bases each). Germline CDR1 reads LGHNA; CDR2 reads YSLEER. The CDR3 totals 16 residues. V dropped 4 bases and J dropped 3 bases, with 15 bases sitting between them. The CDR3 bases are TGCGCCAGCAGCCCCTTGGGGGAGAGGGACACCGGGGAGCTGTTTTTT. It codes for CASSPLGERDTGELFF.

This clonotype was seen many times. The chain combines TRBV7-9 with TRBJ2-7, with 9 bases fitting TRBD1. The V and J ends lost 0 bases and 4 bases, in that order; junction bases with no gene match: 10. Looked up from germline, CDR1 is SEHNR and CDR2 is FQNEAQ (reference sequence). The CDR3 totals 17 residues. CDR3 sequence (DNA): TGTGCCAGCAGCTTAGCGCTCTTGGGACAGGGTACTTACGAGCAGTACTTC. As protein: CASSLALLGQGTYEQYF.

This clonotype came up many times. The V gene is TRBV7-3, the J gene TRBJ1-2; perhaps TRBD1 as D (5 bases). CDR1 and CDR2 (germline): SGHTA, FQGTGA. The CDR3 extends over 13 amino acids. With 2 bases removed from V and 4 bases from J, the gap between germline ends came to 8 bases. CDR3 in DNA: TGTGCCAGCAGCTTATCAGGGACCTATGGCTACACCTTC. Protein product: CASSLSGTYGYTF.

The sample holds many counts of this clonotype. The chain is built from TRBV6-6 and TRBJ2-5; possibly TRBD2 for D (6 bases). The CDR3 is made up of 13 amino acids. Deletions cut 6 bases from V and 4 bases from J, with 12 bases between. The germline gives CDR1 MNHNY, CDR2 SVGAGI (reference sequence). The CDR3 here is CASREGVRETQYF. The CDR3 DNA reads as TGTGCCAGCAGGGAGGGAGTAAGAGAGACCCAGTACTTC.

This clonotype occurred many times. The gene calls are TRBV4-3 and TRBJ2-7, with D perhaps TRBD2 (5 bases). The CDR3 totals 14 residues. The V end lost 3 bases, the J end lost 7 bases, and 16 bases lay between the germline ends. CDR1 and CDR2 from the germline V gene are LGHNA and YSLEER. CDR3 DNA sequence: TGCGCCAGCAGCCAGGACTTGGGTTTGGGAGAGCAGTACTTC. Amino acid sequence: CASSQDLGLGEQYF.

This clonotype has at least ten counts. This chain joins TRBV12-3 or TRBV12-4 and TRBJ1-1, with no clear D. V shed 5 bases and J shed 3 bases, with 13 bases lying between them. The CDR3 is 14 residues long. CDR3 in amino acids: CASSPVVTHTEAFF. Here the CDR3 DNA reads TGTGCCAGCAGTCCCGTGGTTACTCACACTGAAGCTTTCTTT.

There are many counts of this clonotype. The V gene is TRBV29-1, the J gene TRBJ2-3; D is undetermined. Germline V gene sequence: CDR1 SQVTM, CDR2 ANQGSEA. The CDR3 is 12 amino acids. With 6 bases removed from V and 4 bases from J, the gap between germline ends came to 11 bases. The CDR3 DNA sequence: TGCAGCGTCGCACAGCTGGCAGATACGCAGTATTTT. Its translation: CSVAQLADTQYF.

This clonotype occurred many times. The chain carries TRBV12-3 or TRBV12-4 and TRBJ2-1; 12 nucleotides match TRBD2. This CDR3 is built from 15 residues. Losses at the gene ends were 1 base for V and 8 bases for J; bases not matched to a gene: 3. The DNA for the CDR3 is TGTGCCAGCAGTTTAGGGACTAGCGGGACCGATGAGCAGTTCTTC. Its translation is CASSLGTSGTDEQFF.

This clonotype was seen at least ten times. The V and J genes are TRBV12-3 or TRBV12-4 and TRBJ2-1; no definite D call. The germline V and J ends were trimmed by 3 bases and 9 bases, with 18 bases remaining between them. This CDR3 is built from 15 residues. This CDR3 is CASSFGDQGSPEQFF. As DNA, the CDR3 is TGTGCCAGCAGTTTTGGCGACCAAGGATCTCCTGAGCAGTTCTTC.